This TCR beta chain stems from a study of shared clonotypes between healthy human individuals. Study overall: Each donor's CD8 memory used one plate, CD8 naive two, each CD4 subset three.

Findings and caveats of the study: Rarefaction exposed incomplete sorted-subset sequencing despite large depth. Naive CD4 clonotypes overlapped across a handful of donors at roughly 5%.

The CDR3 is 16 residues long. V shed 6 bases and J shed 2 bases, with 20 bases lying between them. Germline loops: CDR1 WNHNN, CDR2 SYGVQD (reference sequence). To note about this clone: Its antigen is not identified.

Measured with immunoSEQ multiplex PCR; TCRdb has only the in-frame clones, and not every one. The data contain about 550,000 clones, less than 97% of them seen just once; the ten biggest clones take up around 0.097%. Naive CD8 populations comprised CD45RO-negative cells positively selected for CCR7, excluding terminally differentiated effector memory CD45RA+ cells. Donors had no recently reported acute infections or vaccinations and were HIV-negative. The J gene is TRBJ2-7, the V gene TRBV10-1; D is uncertain. Sequenced sample: naive CD8+ T cells sorted from blood. The TCR comes from a woman in her twenties or thirties in good health. The CDR3 spells CASRLGSLARPYEQYF. The CDR3 DNA reads TGCGCCAGCAGATTAGGGTCCTTGGCTCGACCCTACGAGCAGTACTTC.